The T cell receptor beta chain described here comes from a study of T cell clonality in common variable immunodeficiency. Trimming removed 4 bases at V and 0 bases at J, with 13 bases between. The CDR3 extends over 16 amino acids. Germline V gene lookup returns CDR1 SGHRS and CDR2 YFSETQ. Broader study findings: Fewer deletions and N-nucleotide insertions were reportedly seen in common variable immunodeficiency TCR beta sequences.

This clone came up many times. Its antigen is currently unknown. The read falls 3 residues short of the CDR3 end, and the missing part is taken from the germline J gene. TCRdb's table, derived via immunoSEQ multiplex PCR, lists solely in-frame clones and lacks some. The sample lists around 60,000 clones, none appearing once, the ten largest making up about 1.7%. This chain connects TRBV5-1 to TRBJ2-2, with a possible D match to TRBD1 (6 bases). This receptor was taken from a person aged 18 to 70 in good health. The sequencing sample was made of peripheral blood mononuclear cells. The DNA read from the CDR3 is TGCGCCAGCAGCGGAACAGGGAAAGCGAACACCGGGGAG. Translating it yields CASSGTGKANTGE. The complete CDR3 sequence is CASSGTGKANTGELFF.